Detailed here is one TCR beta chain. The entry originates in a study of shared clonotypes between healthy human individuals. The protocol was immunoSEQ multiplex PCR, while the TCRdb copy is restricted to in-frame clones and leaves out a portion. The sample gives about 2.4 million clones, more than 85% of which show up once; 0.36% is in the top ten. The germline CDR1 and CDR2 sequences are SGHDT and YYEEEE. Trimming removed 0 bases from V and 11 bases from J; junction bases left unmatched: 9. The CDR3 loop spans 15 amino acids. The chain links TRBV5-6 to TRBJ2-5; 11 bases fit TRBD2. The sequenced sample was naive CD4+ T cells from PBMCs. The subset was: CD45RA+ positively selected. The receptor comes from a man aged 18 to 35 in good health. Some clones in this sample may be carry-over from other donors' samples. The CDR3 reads CASSLELAGVREQYF. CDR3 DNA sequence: TGTGCCAGCAGCTTGGAACTAGCGGGAGTTCGGGAGCAGTACTTC.